This T cell receptor beta chain originates from a study of cytomegalovirus exposure and HLA in healthy donors. Trimming took off 5 bases at V and 6 bases at J, with 14 bases between the two ends. The CDR3 contains 13 residues. CDR1 is GTSNPN and CDR2 is SVGIG in the germline V gene (reference sequence). Primers for the PCR totalled 60 Vbeta and 13 Jbeta. The repertoire was sequenced with immunoSEQ multiplex PCR; TCRdb's copy has only in-frame clones and lacks some. The sample holds about 180,000 clones; 77% are singletons and the top ten take less than 1.5%. Sample: PBMCs. The rearrangement links TRBV30 to TRBJ1-5; a weak D match, TRBD1 (6 bases). The sequence derives from a man younger than 35 in good health and CMV-seronegative. CDR3: CAWFGGFAQPQHF. CDR3 DNA: TGTGCCTGGTTTGGGGGCTTCGCTCAGCCCCAGCATTTT.